The T cell receptor beta chain described here comes from a study of cytomegalovirus exposure and HLA in healthy donors. V lost 2 bases to trimming and J lost 2 bases; unmatched junction nucleotides: 3. CDR3 length: 14 amino acids. CDR1 and CDR2 (germline): MNHEY, SMNVEV (reference sequence). Produced via immunoSEQ multiplex PCR; TCRdb's table is partial and in-frame only. This table has 120,000 or so clones, 85% to 90% appearing once. Note on this clone: The antigen is not known.

Findings and limits, study-wide: The classifier reportedly diagnosed cytomegalovirus status with high sensitivity and specificity.

The source material was PBMCs. This sequence originates from a woman aged 18-30 years in good health and CMV-seronegative. The chain recombines TRBV27 with TRBJ2-7; 7 nucleotides align to TRBD2. DNA for the CDR3: TGTGCCAGCAGTTTAGCGGGAGTGGCCTACGAGCAGTACTTC. Translated, it gives CASSLAGVAYEQYF.